The 5 T cell receptor beta chains reported below all come from one sample, sequenced in a study of technical replicates of blood from a handful of donors. TCRdb keeps only in-frame clones here, not all; method: immunoSEQ multiplex PCR. The sample records more than 60,000 clones, around nine tenths being singletons. The specimen was PBMCs. The receptors were sampled from a human donor in good health. Some clones in this sample may be carry-over from other donors' samples.

The chain joins TRBV5-1 to TRBJ2-7; TRBD2 aligns across 9 bases. CDR1 and CDR2 from the germline V gene are SGHRS and YFSETQ. The length of the CDR3 is 15 residues. With 3 bases clipped from V and 6 bases from J, the junction kept 10 bases outside the gene matches. In DNA, the CDR3 is TGCGCCAGCAGCTCCGCAGGGACTAGCATTGGCGAGCAGTACTTC. Translated: CASSSAGTSIGEQYF. The full variable domain, completed using reference TRBV5-1 and TRBJ2-7, is KAGVTQTPRYLIKTRGQQVTLSCSPISGHRSVSWYQQTPGQGLQFLFEYFSETQRNKGNFPGRFSGRQFSNSRSEMNVSTLELGDSALYLCASSSAGTSIGEQYFGPGTRLTVT.

The DNA of the CDR3 is TGTGCCAGCAGCCCCCAACGGGGGGGCGCCCAACAAGGCTACACCTTC. Translation gives CASSPQRGGAQQGYTF. The gene calls are TRBV7-9 and TRBJ1-2, with D possibly matching TRBD1 (6 bases). CDR1 and CDR2 (germline): SEHNR, FQNEAQ (reference sequence). This CDR3 is 16 amino acids long. V gave up 5 bases and J gave up 8 bases, with 24 bases separating them.

This chain links TRBV15 with TRBJ1-2; D call uncertain. Germline CDR1 LNHNV, CDR2 YYDKDF (reference sequence). This CDR3 is 13 amino acids long. Trimming left V 0 bases short and J 2 bases short, with 4 bases between. CDR3: CATSRDRNYGYTF. The CDR3 coding sequence is TGTGCCACCAGCAGAGACAGAAACTATGGCTACACCTTC.

In its sample, this clone was seen a few times. The chain recombines TRBV2 with TRBJ1-2; tentatively, D is TRBD1 (6 bases). Germline V gene data show CDR1 as SNHLY and CDR2 as FYNNEI. The CDR3 has 14 amino acids. Trimming removed 7 bases at V and 14 bases at J, with 26 bases between. This CDR3 reads CASTEQKGTPYMTF. DNA of the CDR3: TGTGCCAGCACCGAACAAAAGGGGACACCCTATATGACCTTC.

The chain links TRBV5-6 to TRBJ2-1, with 7 bases fitting TRBD2. The CDR3 length is 16 residues. CDR1 and CDR2 (germline): SGHDT, YYEEEE. V was clipped by 4 bases and J by 6 bases; unmatched bases: 13. The CDR3 loop is CASSGGGPRVSNEQFF. Written as DNA, the CDR3 is TGTGCCAGCAGCGGGGGGGGACCACGGGTCAGCAATGAGCAGTTCTTC.